The entry below describes one TCR beta chain. Its antigen is not known. These data are taken from a study of early T cells in non-severe SARS-CoV-2 infection. Study as a whole: Chains were not paired, and sequencing was done on bulk RNA from unsorted whole blood.

Findings and limits, study-wide: The study's VDJdb matching favored anti-spike CD8 responses and missed private and CD4 specificities.

Individually, cDNA molecules had unique molecular identifiers attached to them. TCRdb used MiXCR to reprocess the 5' RACE reads, holding one entry per CDR3 protein. This repertoire shows 55,000 to 75,000 distinct CDR3 sequences, roughly 10% found once; its top ten account for 15% to 17%. The V end was cut by 8 bases, the J end by 7 bases, with 15 bases between. Germline V gene data show CDR1 as LGHDT and CDR2 as YNNKEL (reference sequence). The CDR3 has 12 residues. The sequence was obtained from an adult who was a healthcare worker with PCR-confirmed SARS-CoV-2 infection or an uninfected control (not recorded which). The chain combines TRBV3-1 with TRBJ2-7; D gene ambiguous. Material: whole blood, obtained at baseline. The CDR3 loop is CASRGPTPEQYF. CDR3 nucleotides: TGTGCCAGCCGTGGTCCCACACCAGAGCAGTACTTC.